This note documents a single TCR beta chain sequence. This entry belongs to a study of blood T cell repertoires in COVID-19. In the study overall: Sample material is recorded as cDNA or gDNA derived from T cells, B-cell-depleted T cells, or PBMCs.

As processed by the authors: Estimated nucleated cell counts came from reference gene primer amplification. Assay used: immunoSEQ multiplex PCR; TCRdb lists only in-frame clones, some missing. V and J calls and clone size are copied from that table; D and trimming were computed from the DNA. The sample lists more than 25,000 clones, around 80% occurring once. In germline, CDR1 is LGHDT, CDR2 YNNKEL (reference sequence). Trimming stripped 7 bases from V and 8 bases from J, with 21 bases between. This CDR3 contains 15 residues. The chain joins TRBV3-1 (or the pseudogene TRBV3-2) to TRBJ2-1; tentative D call: TRBD1 (5 bases). This receptor was obtained from a human donor in a cohort sampled during active COVID-19. Sequenced sample: peripheral blood. The CDR3 here is CASTYRSIATHEQFF. The CDR3 bases are TGTGCCAGCACCTACAGGTCGATAGCTACCCATGAGCAGTTCTTC.